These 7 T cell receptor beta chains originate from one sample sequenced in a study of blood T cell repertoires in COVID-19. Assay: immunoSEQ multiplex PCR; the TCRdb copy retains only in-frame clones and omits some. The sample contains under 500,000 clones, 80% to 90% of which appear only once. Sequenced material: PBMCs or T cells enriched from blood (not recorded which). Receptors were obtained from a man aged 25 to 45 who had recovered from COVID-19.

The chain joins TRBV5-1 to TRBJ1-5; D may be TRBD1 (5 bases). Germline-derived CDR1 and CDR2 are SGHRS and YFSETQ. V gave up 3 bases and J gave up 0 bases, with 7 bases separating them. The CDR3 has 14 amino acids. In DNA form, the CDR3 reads TGCGCCAGCAGCTCGGGACTTAGCAATCAGCCCCAGCATTTT. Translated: CASSSGLSNQPQHF. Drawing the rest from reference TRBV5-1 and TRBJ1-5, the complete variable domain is KAGVTQTPRYLIKTRGQQVTLSCSPISGHRSVSWYQQTPGQGLQFLFEYFSETQRNKGNFPGRFSGRQFSNSRSEMNVSTLELGDSALYLCASSSGLSNQPQHFGDGTRLSIL.

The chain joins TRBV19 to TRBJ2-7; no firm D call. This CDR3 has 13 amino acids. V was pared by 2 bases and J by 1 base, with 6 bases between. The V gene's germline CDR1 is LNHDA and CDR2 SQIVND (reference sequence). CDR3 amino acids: CASSILVSYEQYF. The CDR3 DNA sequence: TGTGCCAGTAGTATACTAGTTTCCTACGAGCAGTACTTC.

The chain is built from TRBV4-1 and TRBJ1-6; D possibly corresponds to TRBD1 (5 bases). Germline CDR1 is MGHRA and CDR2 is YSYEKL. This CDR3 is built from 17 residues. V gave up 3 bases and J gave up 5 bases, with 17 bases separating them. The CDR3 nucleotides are TGCGCCAGCAGCCACCCAGATATCAGGGCTGATAATTCACCCCTCCACTTT. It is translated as CASSHPDIRADNSPLHF.

The DNA for the CDR3 is TGTGCCTGGAGACATAGCGGGAGTGTGTCCGAGCAGTACTTC. Protein product: CAWRHSGSVSEQYF. The chain couples TRBV30 to TRBJ2-7; 9 positions match TRBD2. Germline CDR1 GTSNPN, CDR2 SVGIG (reference sequence). Trimming removed 3 bases from V and 6 bases from J; junction bases left unmatched: 9. CDR3 length: 14 amino acids.

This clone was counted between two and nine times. CDR3: CAWTRLRNTEAFF. The CDR3 DNA reads TGTGCCTGGACTAGACTCCGGAACACTGAAGCTTTCTTT. The chain recombines TRBV30 with TRBJ1-1; D is ambiguous. Per germline, CDR1 GTSNPN and CDR2 SVGIG (reference sequence). The CDR3 contains 13 residues. V was pared by 4 bases and J by 1 base, with 10 bases between.

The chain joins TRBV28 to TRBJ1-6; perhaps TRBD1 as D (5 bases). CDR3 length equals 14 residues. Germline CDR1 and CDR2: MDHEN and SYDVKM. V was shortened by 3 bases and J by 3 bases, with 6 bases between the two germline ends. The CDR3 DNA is TGTGCCAGCAGTTTGACAGTCTATAATTCACCCCTCCACTTT. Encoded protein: CASSLTVYNSPLHF.

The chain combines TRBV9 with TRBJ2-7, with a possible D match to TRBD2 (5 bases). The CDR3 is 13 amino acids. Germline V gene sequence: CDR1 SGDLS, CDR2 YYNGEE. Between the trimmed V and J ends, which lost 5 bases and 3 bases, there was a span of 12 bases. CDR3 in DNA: TGTGCCAGCAGTGGAGGACGAAACTACGAGCAGTACTTC. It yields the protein CASSGGRNYEQYF.